This T cell receptor (beta chain) stems from a study of T cell responses to AZD1222 COVID-19 vaccine. This clone showed up just a few times. Its antigen remains unknown. CDR1 and CDR2 from the germline V gene are MDHEN and SYDVKM. This CDR3 region has 10 residues. The germline V and J ends were trimmed by 11 bases and 2 bases, with 6 bases remaining between them. Assay used: immunoSEQ multiplex PCR; TCRdb lists only in-frame clones, some missing. In the table there are 200,000 to 250,000 clones, around 94% of which are singletons. The study, taken as a whole, reports: Dominant at 160-218 and 743-854, vaccine-associated CD4 TCRs also spanned spike. Most donors were white British and more were female, and clonal diversity was possibly underestimated.

This TCR came from an adult who received the MenACWY meningococcal vaccine as a control. The chain has TRBV28 and TRBJ1-2; D remains unclear. The source material was peripheral blood, sampled 28 days after the second dose of the MenACWY control vaccine. In DNA, the CDR3 is TGTGCCGTACGGAACTATGGCTACACCTTC. This translates into CAVRNYGYTF.